This T cell receptor (beta chain) appears in the sequencing data of a study of blood T cell repertoires in COVID-19. Study as a whole: Researchers got acute and convalescent COVID-19 samples from the United States, Italy and Spain.

Measured with immunoSEQ multiplex PCR; TCRdb has only the in-frame clones, and not every one. The sample gives about 350,000 clones, roughly 87% of which show up once; just under 4% is in the top ten. The Seattle patients joined while their infection was active and were tracked longitudinally afterward. The J segment lost 7 bases and the V segment lost 5 bases, leaving 12 bases of the junction unmatched. Germline CDR1 and CDR2: SEHNR and FQNEAQ (reference sequence). This CDR3 spans 16 amino acids. This chain connects TRBV7-9 to TRBJ1-5, with 9 bases fitting TRBD1. Sequencing input: peripheral blood. This clonotype was obtained from a woman aged 60-75 years with COVID-19, enrolled during active disease. The CDR3 reads CASSPGLGDRVQPQHF. In DNA, the CDR3 is TGTGCCAGCAGCCCAGGACTAGGGGACAGGGTGCAGCCCCAGCATTTT.